One sample yielded the 29 T cell receptor beta chains listed below, sequenced in a study of post-analysis software for immune sequencing data. Study-wide points: Patients had higher frequencies than controls of five TRBV segments, including TRBV5-6, TRBV5-1 and TRBV20-1.

TCR beta libraries were prepared from cDNA with unique molecular identifiers. TCRdb reanalysed the PCR reads using MiXCR and keeps one entry per CDR3 protein. The profile shows hundreds of thousands of distinct CDR3 sequences, about 40% of them singletons. These receptors' antigens are unknown. Sequencing was performed on blood. These receptors came from a girl under 18 with multiple sclerosis.

The chain employs TRBV7-9 and TRBJ2-7; 8 nucleotides line up with TRBD1. The CDR3 has 14 residues. Germline-derived CDR1 and CDR2 are SEHNR and FQNEAQ (reference sequence). V lost 5 bases and J lost 6; bases outside the gene matches: 9. The CDR3 reads CASSARTGMSEQYF. The CDR3 DNA is TGTGCCAGCAGCGCTCGGACAGGGATGAGCGAGCAGTACTTC.

J is TRBJ2-1 and V is TRBV5-1; D is possibly TRBD1 (6 bases). The CDR3 sequence is 15 residues long. Germline lookup yields CDR1 SGHRS and CDR2 YFSETQ. The V end was cut by 4 bases, the J end by 5 bases, with 16 bases between. In nucleotides, the CDR3 is TGCGCCAGCAGCACGGGACATGGCACAAACAATGAGCAGTTCTTC. Its translation: CASSTGHGTNNEQFF.

The rearrangement uses TRBV5-1 and TRBJ1-2; D unclear. Germline V CDR1 and CDR2: SGHRS, YFSETQ. The CDR3 is 14 residues long. The V end was cut by 3 bases, the J end by 0 bases, with 9 bases between. The CDR3 DNA reads as TGCGCCAGCAGCTCCTCGGGGTCTAACTATGGCTACACCTTC. Amino acids: CASSSSGSNYGYTF.

V gene TRBV12-3 or TRBV12-4 combines with J gene TRBJ2-7; no reliable D call. The J call may be faulty, since TRBJ2-5 better matches the DNA end. This CDR3 contains 12 residues. CDR3 in amino acids: CASSFTVETQYF. As DNA, the CDR3 is TGTGCCAGCAGTTTTACAGTGGAGACCCAGTACTTC.

On this clonotype: A junction end diverges from the germline sequence, so it may reflect a read error. V and J are TRBV7-2 and TRBJ2-5, with TRBD2 identical over 8 bases. This CDR3 has 14 residues. Germline CDR1 is SGHTA and CDR2 is FQGNSA. The CDR3 bases are TGTGCCGGCAGCTCGGGACTAGTCTTAGAGACCCAGTACTTC. This translates into CAGSSGLVLETQYF.

In DNA, the CDR3 is TGCAGTGCTACACCGGACATGTTTGGTACGCAGTATTTT. Translation: CSATPDMFGTQYF. The rearrangement joins TRBV20-1 to TRBJ2-3, with D possibly being TRBD1 (5 bases). There are 13 residues in the CDR3. Germline V CDR1 and CDR2: DFQATT, SNEGSKA (reference sequence). V lost 4 bases, J lost 8 bases, and 16 bases lay in between.

The CDR3 sequence is CASSSQATDTQYF. In DNA, the CDR3 is TGTGCCAGCAGTAGCCAGGCCACAGATACGCAGTATTTT. The chain combines TRBV6-5 with TRBJ2-3; D is uncertain. The germline gives CDR1 MNHEY, CDR2 SVGAGI. CDR3 length equals 13 residues. The V and J ends lost 5 bases and 2 bases respectively, with 8 bases between them.

This chain joins TRBV24-1 and TRBJ2-4; either TRBD1 or TRBD2 may fit D (5 bases each). The end of the DNA aligns better with TRBJ2-7, so the J call may be wrong. CDR1 is KGHDR and CDR2 is SFDVKD in the germline V gene. The CDR3 is made up of 15 amino acids. The DNA of the CDR3 is TGTGCCACCAGTGATTTGCGGGACCCAACCTACGAGCAGTACTTC. Residues: CATSDLRDPTYEQYF.

This clonotype was picked up a small number of times. The V gene is TRBV7-9, the J gene TRBJ1-1; 10 bases match TRBD1. This CDR3 is 14 amino acids long. V lost 5 bases to trimming and J lost 6 bases; unmatched junction nucleotides: 6. In germline, CDR1 is SEHNR, CDR2 FQNEAQ (reference sequence). Here the CDR3 reads CASSLGTGDAEAFF. CDR3 coding DNA: TGTGCCAGCAGCCTAGGGACAGGGGACGCTGAAGCTTTCTTT. The full variable domain, with the rest looked up from reference TRBV7-9 and TRBJ1-1, is DTGVSQNPRHKITKRGQNVTFRCDPISEHNRLYWYRQTLGQGPEFLTYFQNEAQLEKSRLLSDRFSAERPKGSFSTLEIQRTEQGDSAMYLCASSLGTGDAEAFFGQGTRLTVV.

The V gene is TRBV29-1, the J gene TRBJ1-2; TRBD1 matches at 8 bases. The V and J ends lost 3 bases and 4 bases, in that order; junction bases with no gene match: 7. Germline V CDR1 and CDR2: SQVTM, ANQGSEA. This CDR3 has 14 amino acids. The CDR3 region has the DNA TGCAGCGTTGATGAAGGGACAGGCCCCTATGGCTACACCTTC. Translation gives CSVDEGTGPYGYTF.

The genes are TRBV7-9 and TRBJ2-1; 10 bases align to TRBD2. There are 15 residues in the CDR3. Germline V lookup: CDR1 SEHNR, CDR2 FQNEAQ (reference sequence). The V and J ends lost 1 base and 9 bases, in that order; junction bases with no gene match: 6. In DNA form, the CDR3 reads TGTGCCAGCAGCTTAGTCACTAGCGGGAAAGGTGAGCAGTTCTTC. Translating gives CASSLVTSGKGEQFF.

The V and J genes are TRBV10-3 and TRBJ2-7; possible D gene TRBD1, 7 bases. CDR3 length: 16 amino acids. Germline assignment: CDR1 ENHRY and CDR2 SYGVKD. The V end was cut by 7 bases, the J end by 2 bases, with 21 bases between. CDR3 protein: CAIKGEGAGGTYEQYF. The DNA for the CDR3 is TGTGCCATCAAAGGAGAAGGGGCAGGGGGGACCTACGAGCAGTACTTC.

The chain links TRBV12-3 or TRBV12-4 to TRBJ2-1; TRBD1 is a possible D gene (5 bases). The CDR3 has 14 amino acids. Trimming took 0 bases from V and 10 from J, leaving 13 bases between them. The CDR3: CASSLAQVQVEQFF. The CDR3 DNA sequence: TGTGCCAGCAGTTTAGCGCAGGTACAGGTAGAGCAGTTCTTC.

The chain links TRBV2 to TRBJ1-5; D may be TRBD1 (6 bases). The CDR3 sequence is 15 residues long. CDR1 and CDR2 (germline): SNHLY, FYNNEI. Trimming shortened V by 6 bases and J by 1 base, and 13 bases separated the two germline ends. The CDR3 loop reads CASRGHRGSNQPQHF. The CDR3 bases are TGTGCCAGCAGGGGACATCGGGGGAGCAATCAGCCCCAGCATTTT. Full variable domain (rest looked up from reference TRBV2 and TRBJ1-5): EPEVTQTPSHQVTQMGQEVILRCVPISNHLYFYWYRQILGQKVEFLVSFYNNEISEKSEIFDDQFSVERPDGSNFTLKIRSTKLEDSAMYFCASRGHRGSNQPQHFGDGTRLSIL.

A single count supports this clonotype. V and J are TRBV6-5 and TRBJ2-5; 8 bases map to TRBD1. The CDR3 is 12 residues long. With 7 bases clipped from V and 11 bases from J, the junction kept 9 bases outside the gene matches. Germline CDR1 and CDR2: MNHEY and SVGAGI. CDR3 coding DNA: TGTGCCAGCACCCCAGGGGGCGAAGAGCAGTACTTC. Translating gives CASTPGGEEQYF.

The table lists this clonotype with a few counts. The rearrangement joins TRBV10-3 to TRBJ2-1, with D hard to call. The germline gives CDR1 ENHRY, CDR2 SYGVKD. V lost 5 bases, J lost 5 bases, and 7 bases lay in between. The CDR3 runs 12 residues. The CDR3 nucleotides read TGTGCCATCAGTAGTGCCCACAATGAGCAGTTCTTC. Its protein is CAISSAHNEQFF.

Only a few counts were recorded for this clonotype. This chain links TRBV4-1 with TRBJ2-5, with unresolved D. Germline assignment: CDR1 MGHRA and CDR2 YSYEKL. V was trimmed by 4 bases and J by 5 bases, leaving 11 bases between them. This CDR3 comprises 13 residues. As DNA, the CDR3 is TGCGCCAGCAGCCCTCCCAGCAGGGAGACCCAGTACTTC. Protein: CASSPPSRETQYF.

V and J are TRBV12-3 or TRBV12-4 and TRBJ1-5; D remains ambiguous. The V gene lost 4 bases and the J gene lost 4 bases, with 11 bases spanning the gap. The CDR3 runs to 14 residues. The CDR3: CASSWGLGNQPQHF. CDR3 nucleotide sequence: TGTGCCAGCAGTTGGGGTCTGGGGAATCAGCCCCAGCATTTT.

The chain has TRBV6-5 and TRBJ2-5; 16 nucleotides line up with TRBD2. V was pared by 6 bases and J by 5 bases, with 6 bases of the junction left unmatched. Germline V gives CDR1 MNHEY, CDR2 SVGAGI. The CDR3 consists of 16 residues. CDR3 DNA: TGTGCCAGCAGCAAGGGACTAGCGGGGGGGCTCGAGACCCAGTACTTC. Protein product: CASSKGLAGGLETQYF.

This clonotype was seen a handful of times. The chain couples TRBV12-3 or TRBV12-4 to TRBJ2-1, with D possibly matching TRBD2 (7 bases). This CDR3 is 15 amino acids long. The ends were cut back, 0 bases at V and 10 bases at J, with 16 bases in the middle. This CDR3 is CASSLAGGPLGEQFF. The CDR3 DNA is TGTGCCAGCAGTTTAGCGGGGGGGCCCCTAGGCGAGCAGTTCTTC.

The J gene is TRBJ1-5, the V gene TRBV7-2; no definite D call. Between the trimmed V and J ends, which lost 5 bases and 4 bases, there was a span of 15 bases. Per germline, CDR1 SGHTA and CDR2 FQGNSA. The CDR3 is 15 residues long. The CDR3 loop is CASSPLPNPNQPQHF. The CDR3, as DNA: TGTGCCAGCAGCCCCCTTCCCAACCCAAATCAGCCCCAGCATTTT.

The gene calls are TRBV24-1 and TRBJ2-1; 11 nucleotides line up with TRBD2. Trimming at V came to 4 bases and at J to 0 bases, leaving 4 bases not matched to a gene. Germline lookup yields CDR1 KGHDR and CDR2 SFDVKD. This CDR3 has 17 amino acids. The CDR3 DNA is TGTGCCACCAGTGAGGAACTAGCGGGGGCCTCCTACAATGAGCAGTTCTTC. Protein sequence: CATSEELAGASYNEQFF.

V and J are TRBV27 and TRBJ2-1; either TRBD1 or TRBD2 may fit D (6 bases each). This CDR3 comprises 14 residues. Germline V gives CDR1 MNHEY, CDR2 SMNVEV (reference sequence). The V gene lost 4 bases and the J gene lost 7 bases, with 14 bases spanning the gap. The CDR3 region is CASSYGGGRNEQFF. CDR3 bases: TGTGCCAGCAGTTACGGGGGCGGAAGGAATGAGCAGTTCTTC.

V and J are TRBV12-3 or TRBV12-4 and TRBJ2-1; 13 bases are shared with TRBD2. J was trimmed by 7 bases and V by 5 bases; bases with no gene match: 5. The CDR3 runs to 15 residues. CDR3 loop: CASSIRTSGSNEQFF. The CDR3 DNA is TGTGCCAGCAGTATACGGACTAGCGGGAGTAATGAGCAGTTCTTC.

V and J are TRBV12-3 or TRBV12-4 and TRBJ2-6, with 7 bases fitting TRBD1. The CDR3 spans 18 residues. The V segment lost 6 bases and the J segment 0 bases; nucleotides outside the gene matches: 11. For the CDR3, the DNA is TGTGCCAGCAGCCGCCACCCGGGACAGTTCTCTGGGGCCAACGTCCTGACTTTC. Its protein is CASSRHPGQFSGANVLTF.

This clonotype came up once. At one end, the junction sequence differs from germline, possibly due to a read error. This sequence joins TRBV12-3 or TRBV12-4 and TRBJ2-4, with D perhaps matching TRBD1 (6 bases). The J call may be incorrect, as the DNA end agrees better with TRBJ2-7. This CDR3 has 14 amino acids. CDR3 sequence: CAGSWGTRAYEQYF. DNA for the CDR3: TGTGCCGGCAGTTGGGGGACACGGGCCTACGAGCAGTACTTC.

This chain connects TRBV6-5 to TRBJ2-7, with D perhaps matching TRBD1 (6 bases). This CDR3 is 13 amino acids long. Germline-derived CDR1 and CDR2 are MNHEY and SVGAGI. The germline V and J ends were trimmed by 8 bases and 1 base, with 12 bases remaining between them. The CDR3 sequence: CASRRDISYEQYF. CDR3 nucleotide sequence: TGTGCCAGCCGCCGGGACATATCCTACGAGCAGTACTTC.

The chain employs TRBV6-5 and TRBJ2-1; D remains unclear. V shed 5 bases and J shed 3 bases, with 17 bases lying between them. Looked up from germline, CDR1 is MNHEY and CDR2 is SVGAGI. CDR3 length: 16 amino acids. The CDR3 is CASSPLLGPYYNEQFF. The CDR3 DNA sequence: TGTGCCAGCAGTCCCCTCCTAGGGCCCTACTACAATGAGCAGTTCTTC.

This clonotype turned up a few times. The CDR3 sequence is CASRPGTSGTRRTDTQYF. The CDR3 DNA is TGTGCCAGCAGGCCGGGGACTAGCGGGACTCGCCGCACAGATACGCAGTATTTT. The chain is built from TRBV6-1 and TRBJ2-3, with 13 bases aligning to TRBD2. The CDR3 contains 18 residues. Germline V gives CDR1 MNHNS, CDR2 SASEGT. V was pared by 6 bases and J by 1 base, with 10 bases of the junction left unmatched.